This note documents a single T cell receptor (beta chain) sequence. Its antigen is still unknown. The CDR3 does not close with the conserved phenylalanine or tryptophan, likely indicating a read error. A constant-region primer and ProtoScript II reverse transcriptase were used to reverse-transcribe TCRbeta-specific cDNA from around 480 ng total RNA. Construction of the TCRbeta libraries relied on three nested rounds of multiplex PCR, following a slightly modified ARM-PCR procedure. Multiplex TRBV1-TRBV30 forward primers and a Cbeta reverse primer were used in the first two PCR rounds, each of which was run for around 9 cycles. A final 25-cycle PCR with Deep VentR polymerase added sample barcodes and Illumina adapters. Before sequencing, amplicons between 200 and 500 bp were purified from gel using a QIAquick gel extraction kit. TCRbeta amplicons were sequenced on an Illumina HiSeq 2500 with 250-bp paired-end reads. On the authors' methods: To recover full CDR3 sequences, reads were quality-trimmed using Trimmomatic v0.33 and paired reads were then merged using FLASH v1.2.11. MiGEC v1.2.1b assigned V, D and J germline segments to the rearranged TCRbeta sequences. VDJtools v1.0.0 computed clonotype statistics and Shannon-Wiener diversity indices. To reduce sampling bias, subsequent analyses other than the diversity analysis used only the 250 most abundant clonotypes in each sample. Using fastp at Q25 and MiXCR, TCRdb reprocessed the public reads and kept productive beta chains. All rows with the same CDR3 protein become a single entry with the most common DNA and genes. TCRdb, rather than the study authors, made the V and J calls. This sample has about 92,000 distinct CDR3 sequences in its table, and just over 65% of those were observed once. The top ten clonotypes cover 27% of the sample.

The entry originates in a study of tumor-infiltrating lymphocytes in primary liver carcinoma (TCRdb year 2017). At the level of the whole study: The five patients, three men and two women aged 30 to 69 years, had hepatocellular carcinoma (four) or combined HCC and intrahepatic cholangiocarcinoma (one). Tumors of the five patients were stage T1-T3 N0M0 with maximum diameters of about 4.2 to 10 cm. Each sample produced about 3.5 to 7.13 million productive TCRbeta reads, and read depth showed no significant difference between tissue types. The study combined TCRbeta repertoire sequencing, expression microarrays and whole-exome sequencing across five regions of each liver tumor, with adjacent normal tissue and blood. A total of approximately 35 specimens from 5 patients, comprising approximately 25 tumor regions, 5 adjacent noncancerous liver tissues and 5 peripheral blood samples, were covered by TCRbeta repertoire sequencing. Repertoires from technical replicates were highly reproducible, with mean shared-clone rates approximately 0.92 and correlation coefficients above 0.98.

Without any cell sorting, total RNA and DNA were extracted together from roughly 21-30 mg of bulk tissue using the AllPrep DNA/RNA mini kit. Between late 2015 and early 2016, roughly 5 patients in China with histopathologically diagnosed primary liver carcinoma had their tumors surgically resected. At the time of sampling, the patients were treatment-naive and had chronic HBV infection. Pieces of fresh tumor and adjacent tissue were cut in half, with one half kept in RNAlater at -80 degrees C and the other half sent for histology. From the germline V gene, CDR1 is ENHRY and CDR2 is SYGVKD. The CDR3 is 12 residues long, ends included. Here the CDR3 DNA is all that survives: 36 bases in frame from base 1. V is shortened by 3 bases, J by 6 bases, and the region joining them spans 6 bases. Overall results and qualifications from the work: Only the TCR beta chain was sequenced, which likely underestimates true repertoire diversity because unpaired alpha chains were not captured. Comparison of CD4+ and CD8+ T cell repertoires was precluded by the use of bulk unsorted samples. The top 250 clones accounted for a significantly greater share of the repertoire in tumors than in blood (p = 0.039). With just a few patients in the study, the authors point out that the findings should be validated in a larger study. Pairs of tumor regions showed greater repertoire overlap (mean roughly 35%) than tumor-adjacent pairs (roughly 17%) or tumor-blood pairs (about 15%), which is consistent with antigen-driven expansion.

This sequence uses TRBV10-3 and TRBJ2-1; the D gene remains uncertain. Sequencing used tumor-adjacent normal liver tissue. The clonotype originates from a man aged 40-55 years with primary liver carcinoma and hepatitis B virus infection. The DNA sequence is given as TGTGCCATCAGTGATGGTGGCAATGAGCAGTTCTTA. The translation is CAISDGGNEQFL.